This TCR beta chain came from a study of blood T cells in healthy people across ages. Overall study findings and caveats: Unknown CMV status may confound age-related changes in expanded clones. A greater number of naive CD4+ cells and higher diversity distinguished long-lived donors from aged donors. Across the age range, TCR beta diversity per million T cells fell in a roughly linear way. Bulk PBMC profiling left naive and antigen-experienced comparisons inconclusive.

For the second PCR, which ran for roughly 6 to 12 cycles, a sample-barcoded 5' primer and a J-beta primer mix were used. Each CDR3 protein is one row after TCRdb ran MiXCR on the 5' RACE reads. The repertoire consists of 850,000 to 1,000,000 distinct CDR3 sequences, with about 51% occurring once and the leading ten covering about 21%. The CDR3 runs 15 residues. Germline assignment: CDR1 MDHEN and CDR2 SYDVKM. Losses at the gene ends were 5 bases for V and 8 bases for J; bases not matched to a gene: 9. This clonotype appeared a single time. Its antigen is still unknown. Sequenced: blood. This receptor was identified in a woman aged 55 to 70 in good health. The V and J genes are TRBV28 and TRBJ1-4, with 9 positions matching TRBD1. The CDR3 sequence is CASSIGTGIGEKLFF. CDR3 DNA sequence: TGTGCCAGCAGTATCGGGACAGGGATAGGCGAAAAACTGTTTTTT.